The 21 T cell receptor beta chains presented below share a single source sample, sequenced in a study of memory CD4+ T cells and cytomegalovirus serostatus. Single viable CD3+CD4+CD8-CD45RO+ cells were sorted as the memory CD4+ T cells. Assay used: immunoSEQ multiplex PCR; TCRdb lists only in-frame clones, some missing. The sample lists tens of thousands of clones; over 70% were seen once. The sample consisted of memory CD4+ T cells from blood. The receptors come from an adult in good health and CMV-seronegative.

This clone appeared a single time. V gene TRBV28 combines with J gene TRBJ1-4; unclear D gene. This CDR3 is built from 11 residues. Trimming removed 1 base at V and 8 bases at J, with 2 bases between. The germline V gene has CDR1 MDHEN and CDR2 SYDVKM. In DNA, the CDR3 is TGTGCCAGCAGTTTATACGAAAAACTGTTTTTT. Translating it yields CASSLYEKLFF.

This clone was recorded a few times. The J gene is TRBJ2-3, the V gene TRBV11-2, with D perhaps TRBD2 (5 bases). CDR1 is SGHAT, CDR2 FQNNGV, per germline. The V gene lost 1 base and the J gene lost 0 bases, with 5 bases spanning the gap. This CDR3 is built from 14 residues. The CDR3 is CASSLAGSTDTQYF. CDR3 in DNA: TGTGCCAGCAGCTTAGCGGGGAGCACAGATACGCAGTATTTT.

This clone has just a few counts. The gene calls are TRBV6-5 and TRBJ1-6; TRBD1 agrees at 9 bases. Germline V gene sequence: CDR1 MNHEY, CDR2 SVGAGI. The CDR3 has 15 residues. Trimming cost V 4 bases and J 13 bases; bases outside gene matches: 11. In nucleotides, the CDR3 is TGTGCCAGCAGTTTAGGGGGACAGGGAAAGTCCCCCCTCCACTTT. It encodes CASSLGGQGKSPLHF.

The rearrangement joins TRBV11-2 to TRBJ1-3, with D uncertain. Germline lookup yields CDR1 SGHAT and CDR2 FQNNGV. V was shortened by 4 bases and J by 4 bases, with 14 bases between the two germline ends. The CDR3 loop spans 15 amino acids. CDR3: CASSSPRRRGNTIYF. The CDR3 region has the DNA TGTGCCAGCAGCTCCCCTCGCCGGAGAGGAAACACCATATATTTT.

The rearrangement joins TRBV5-1 to TRBJ2-7, with 8 positions matching TRBD2. Trimming took 1 base from V and 2 from J; bases not matched to a gene: 2. The germline V gene encodes CDR1 SGHRS and CDR2 YFSETQ. This CDR3 is built from 14 residues. The CDR3 DNA reads TGCGCCAGCAGCTTGACGGGAGGGACCTACGAGCAGTACTTC. As protein: CASSLTGGTYEQYF.

The chain recombines TRBV18 with TRBJ2-3; D gene uncertain. The germline V and J ends were trimmed by 0 bases and 4 bases, with 5 bases remaining between them. Per germline, CDR1 KGHSH and CDR2 LQKENI. There are 13 residues in the CDR3. The CDR3 reads CASSPPGADTQYF. The CDR3 DNA follows: TGTGCCAGCTCACCACCTGGGGCAGATACGCAGTATTTT.

This chain uses TRBV6-6 with TRBJ1-5, with D possibly TRBD1 on 5 matching bases. Germline V gives CDR1 MNHNY, CDR2 SVGAGI (reference sequence). V was shortened by 8 bases and J by 2 bases, with 10 bases between the two germline ends. The CDR3 is 13 residues long. CDR3 nucleotide sequence: TGTGCCAGCGGAGGGGAGGGCAATCAGCCCCAGCATTTT. Translating it yields CASGGEGNQPQHF.

The chain uses TRBV14 and TRBJ2-1; D is possibly TRBD2 (5 bases). The germline CDR1 and CDR2 sequences are SGHDN and FVKESK. The CDR3 has 15 residues. Trimming cost V 1 base and J 6 bases, with 13 bases left between them. CDR3 sequence: CASSQVREKGNEQFF. DNA of the CDR3: TGTGCCAGCAGCCAAGTACGGGAAAAGGGCAATGAGCAGTTCTTC. The entire variable domain, with the rest obtained from reference TRBV14 and TRBJ2-1, is as follows: EAGVTQFPSHSVIEKGQTVTLRCDPISGHDNLYWYRRVMGKEIKFLLHFVKESKQDESGMPNNRFLAERTGGTYSTLKVQPAELEDSGVYFCASSQVREKGNEQFFGPGTRLTVL.

V and J are TRBV29-1 and TRBJ1-1; D unresolved. The CDR3 is made up of 14 amino acids. Trimming pared 3 bases from V and 0 bases from J, leaving 11 bases between. In germline, CDR1 is SQVTM, CDR2 ANQGSEA. CDR3 sequence (DNA): TGCAGCGTTGAGGGGAGGCCTTTGAACACTGAAGCTTTCTTT. Its translation: CSVEGRPLNTEAFF.

The chain couples TRBV19 to TRBJ2-7, with D unclear. The V gene lost 1 base and the J gene lost 0 bases, with 13 bases spanning the gap. Germline lookup yields CDR1 LNHDA and CDR2 SQIVND (reference sequence). The CDR3 covers 16 residues. CDR3 region: CASSIGTRSDSYEQYF. CDR3 DNA: TGTGCCAGTAGTATAGGGACGAGATCAGACTCCTACGAGCAGTACTTC.

Comments on this clone: This sample includes further DNA sequences coding for the same CDR3. The chain has TRBV6-5 and TRBJ2-7; 10 bases are a match to TRBD1. V lost 6 bases, J lost 2 bases, and 4 bases stayed unmatched. Per germline, CDR1 MNHEY and CDR2 SVGAGI. The CDR3 covers 14 residues. The CDR3 DNA sequence: TGTGCCAGCAGCCGCGGACAGGGGGCCTACGAGCAGTACTTC. It encodes CASSRGQGAYEQYF.

This chain's CDR3 is CASRGVSTDTQYF. The CDR3 DNA reads TGTGCCAGCAGGGGGGTGAGCACAGATACGCAGTATTTT. The chain is built from TRBV4-2 and TRBJ2-3; either TRBD1 or TRBD2 may supply D (5 bases each). The V end lost 6 bases, the J end lost 0 bases, and 7 bases lay between the germline ends. Germline lookup yields CDR1 LGHNA and CDR2 YNFKEQ. The CDR3 runs 13 residues.

J is TRBJ1-5 and V is TRBV28, with TRBD1 matching over 7 bases. Trimming took 6 bases from V and 6 from J; bases not matched to a gene: 8. The CDR3 is 14 residues long. CDR1 and CDR2 from the germline V gene are MDHEN and SYDVKM. The DNA of the CDR3 is TGTGCCAGCAGCGCTGGACAGGCGCGTCAGCCCCAGCATTTT. Its translation: CASSAGQARQPQHF.

The chain has TRBV7-8 and TRBJ2-2; unclear D gene. In germline, CDR1 is SGHVS, CDR2 FQNEAQ. This CDR3 is 17 amino acids long. The V gene lost 1 base and the J gene lost 4 bases, with 16 bases spanning the gap. For the CDR3, the DNA is TGTGCCAGCAGCTTAGTGGGCGACTCCCCGAGCACCGGGGAGCTGTTTTTT. It translates to CASSLVGDSPSTGELFF.

The chain uses TRBV6-6 and TRBJ1-2; D not resolved. The V gene lost 4 bases and the J gene lost 6 bases, with 9 bases spanning the gap. The CDR3 has 12 residues. Per the germline V gene, CDR1 is MNHNY and CDR2 is SVGAGI (reference sequence). CDR3 amino acids: CASSSEWDGYTF. CDR3 DNA: TGTGCCAGCAGTTCTGAATGGGATGGCTACACCTTC.

The table lists this clone with a few counts. The V and J genes are TRBV12-5 and TRBJ2-1; 8 bases are a match to TRBD2. Germline V CDR1 and CDR2: LGHNT, FRNRAP. Trimming removed 6 bases from V and 5 bases from J; junction bases left unmatched: 9. This CDR3 contains 15 residues. Here the CDR3 reads CASGLLAAGHNEQFF. The CDR3 region has the DNA TGTGCTAGTGGCCTACTAGCGGCAGGGCACAATGAGCAGTTCTTC.

The chain combines TRBV7-2 with TRBJ2-5; D unresolved. Germline CDR1 and CDR2: SGHTA and FQGNSA. The CDR3 is 15 residues long. V lost 5 bases, J lost 4 bases, and 17 bases lay in between. The CDR3 coding sequence is TGTGCCAGCAGCCCCCGAACGGCCGCCGGAGAGACCCAGTACTTC. Residues: CASSPRTAAGETQYF.

The CDR3 loop is CASRLQGPETQYF. CDR3 nucleotides: TGTGCCAGCAGGCTACAGGGTCCCGAGACCCAGTACTTC. The chain couples TRBV6-5 to TRBJ2-5, with D maybe TRBD1 (6 bases). Looked up from germline, CDR1 is MNHEY and CDR2 is SVGAGI. V was cut by 6 bases and J by 5 bases, with 13 bases left in between. The CDR3 has 13 residues.

This chain connects TRBV18 to TRBJ2-1; 7 bases map to TRBD1. J was trimmed by 5 bases and V by 2 bases; bases with no gene match: 6. The CDR3 is 15 residues long. Per the germline V gene, CDR1 is KGHSH and CDR2 is LQKENI. This CDR3 is CASSPLQGTNNEQFF. The CDR3 DNA follows: TGTGCCAGCTCACCATTACAGGGGACGAACAATGAGCAGTTCTTC.

This clone was counted between two and nine times. This sequence joins TRBV11-2 and TRBJ2-7, with 14 bases fitting TRBD2. The CDR3 loop spans 18 amino acids. The V gene's germline CDR1 is SGHAT and CDR2 FQNNGV. Losses at the gene ends were 6 bases for V and 3 bases for J; bases not matched to a gene: 13. The CDR3 region is CASSSSRLAGGPGYEQYF. In DNA, the CDR3 is TGTGCCAGCAGTTCATCGAGACTAGCGGGAGGGCCCGGCTACGAGCAGTACTTC.

This chain connects TRBV2 to TRBJ2-3, with D unclear. Germline V gives CDR1 SNHLY, CDR2 FYNNEI. Trimming removed 4 bases at V and 0 bases at J, with 8 bases between. CDR3 length: 14 amino acids. CDR3 DNA: TGTGCCAGCAGTGTATCGACTAGCACAGATACGCAGTATTTT. This encodes CASSVSTSTDTQYF.